Below, 19 T cell receptor beta chains from the same sample are listed, as sequenced in a study of vaccination and CD4 T cells after COVID-19. Treatment given: approximately 11-day PBMC culture with coronavirus spike peptide pools or control peptides (ViraFEST assay). Their recognized antigens are unknown. With the Oncomine TCR Beta short-read assay, DNA from cultured CD4+ T cells was sequenced. TCRdb ran MiXCR on the PCR reads and lists one entry per CDR3 protein. This table holds more than 20,000 distinct CDR3 sequences, 70% found once. The sequencing input was CD4+ T cells from blood, cultured in vitro. Every receptor here comes from a human donor who had recovered from COVID-19.

The CDR3 bases are TGTGCCAGCAGTTACAGGGCCAGACCGAGCTCCTATAATTCACCCCTCCACTTT. This codes for CASSYRARPSSYNSPLHF. The V gene is TRBV6-5, the J gene TRBJ1-6, with no clear D. In germline, CDR1 is MNHEY, CDR2 SVGAGI. Trimming stripped 2 bases from V and 0 bases from J, with 14 bases between. This CDR3 comprises 18 residues.

The V call is TRBV2, the J call TRBJ1-2; D may be TRBD1 (5 bases). Trimming stripped 7 bases from V and 8 bases from J, with 20 bases between. This CDR3 has 14 residues. The V gene's germline CDR1 is SNHLY and CDR2 FYNNEI. CDR3 amino acids: CASIAPGGVEGYTF. The CDR3 DNA reads as TGTGCCAGCATTGCTCCGGGGGGTGTAGAGGGCTACACCTTC.

The chain links TRBV7-2 to TRBJ1-1, with D perhaps TRBD1 (6 bases). The CDR3 is 14 amino acids. Germline loops: CDR1 SGHTA, CDR2 FQGNSA. V was trimmed by 5 bases and J by 0 bases, leaving 10 bases between them. In DNA, the CDR3 is TGTGCCAGCAGCCGGGGGGGCATGAACACTGAAGCTTTCTTT. Protein product: CASSRGGMNTEAFF.

The chain combines TRBV20-1 with TRBJ2-1; 8 bases agree with TRBD2. Unmatched junction bases numbered 6, after V lost 8 bases and J lost 3 bases. Looked up from germline, CDR1 is DFQATT and CDR2 is SNEGSKA (reference sequence). The CDR3 totals 13 residues. The CDR3: CSTLAGYYNEQFF. The CDR3 coding sequence is TGCAGTACTTTAGCGGGGTACTACAATGAGCAGTTCTTC.

The chain combines TRBV20-1 with TRBJ1-4; D gene uncertain. Germline CDR1 and CDR2: DFQATT and SNEGSKA (reference sequence). CDR3 length: 13 amino acids. V shed 4 bases and J shed 10 bases, with 16 bases lying between them. CDR3 DNA sequence: TGCAGTGCTAAAAGAGAAGGAAGAGGAAAACTGTTTTTT. It yields the protein CSAKREGRGKLFF.

This clonotype has just a few counts. This chain links TRBV6-2 or TRBV6-3 with TRBJ2-7; 7 bases are shared with TRBD2. V shed 5 bases and J 6 bases; nucleotides not matched to a gene: 7. Germline V gene sequence: CDR1 MNHEY, CDR2 SVGEGT. CDR3 size: 13 residues. The CDR3 DNA reads as TGTGCCAGCAGTACCCGGACTAGACGCGAGCAGTACTTC. Its translation is CASSTRTRREQYF.

The chain combines TRBV10-2 with TRBJ1-1; D is ambiguous. V lost 5 bases, J lost 0 bases, and 13 bases lay in between. This CDR3 contains 15 residues. Germline V gene sequence: CDR1 WSHSY, CDR2 SAAADI. The CDR3 loop is CASSFQERMNTEAFF. DNA of the CDR3: TGCGCCAGCAGTTTTCAGGAAAGGATGAACACTGAAGCTTTCTTT.

This chain connects TRBV6-5 to TRBJ1-6, with D unclear. The CDR3 consists of 14 residues. The germline CDR1 and CDR2 sequences are MNHEY and SVGAGI. Trimming left V 1 base short and J 10 bases short, with 11 bases between. The CDR3 spells CASSYYSEVSPLHF. The CDR3 DNA reads as TGTGCCAGCAGTTACTATTCGGAAGTGTCACCCCTCCACTTT.

By sample share, this clonotype is medium-sized. V is TRBV6-2 or TRBV6-3 and J is TRBJ1-5; a possible D gene is TRBD1 (6 bases). The germline V and J ends were trimmed by 3 bases and 5 bases, with 11 bases remaining between them. The CDR3 has 14 residues. Germline CDR1 MNHEY, CDR2 SVGEGT. The CDR3 sequence is CASSYLQGHQPQHF. The CDR3 region has the DNA TGTGCCAGCAGTTATTTACAGGGACATCAGCCCCAGCATTTT.

The chain is built from TRBV2 and TRBJ2-1, with TRBD1 matching 7 bases. Germline assignment: CDR1 SNHLY and CDR2 FYNNEI. The V and J ends lost 4 bases and 5 bases, in that order; junction bases with no gene match: 8. This CDR3 region has 15 residues. CDR3 residues: CASSGGTERNNEQFF. CDR3 DNA sequence: TGTGCCAGCAGTGGTGGGACAGAAAGAAACAATGAGCAGTTCTTC.

This clonotype has a single count. The rearrangement uses TRBV7-8 and TRBJ1-3, with 8 bases identical to TRBD1. Germline loops: CDR1 SGHVS, CDR2 FQNEAQ. The V gene end was trimmed by 4 bases and the J gene end by 3 bases; junction bases not matched to a gene: 11. CDR3 size: 17 residues. CDR3 in DNA: TGTGCCAGCAGCTCCGGACAGGGCGGAGGCGGTGGAAACACCATATATTTT. Its protein is CASSSGQGGGGGNTIYF.

The rearrangement links TRBV2 to TRBJ1-5, with D unresolved. V lost 4 bases and J 6 bases, leaving 13 bases between the germline ends. CDR1 is SNHLY and CDR2 is FYNNEI in the germline V gene. This CDR3 region has 14 residues. CDR3 sequence reads: CASSAQGSGQPQHF. The CDR3 DNA is TGTGCCAGCAGTGCTCAAGGGTCGGGTCAGCCCCAGCATTTT.

The chain combines TRBV20-1 with TRBJ1-1; D remains unclear. The CDR3 extends over 14 amino acids. The V end lost 5 bases, the J end lost 1 base, and 14 bases lay between the germline ends. The V gene's germline CDR1 is DFQATT and CDR2 SNEGSKA (reference sequence). Here the CDR3 reads CSAPRALQNTEAFF. The CDR3 DNA reads as TGCAGTGCTCCCCGGGCCCTCCAGAACACTGAAGCTTTCTTT.

V usage is TRBV6-1 and J usage is TRBJ2-2; 11 bases line up with TRBD2. V dropped 6 bases and J dropped 5; count of bases not matched to a gene: 2. CDR1 and CDR2 from the germline V gene are MNHNS and SASEGT. The CDR3 spans 14 residues. CDR3 residues: CASSRTSGTGELFF. The CDR3 region has the DNA TGTGCCAGCAGCCGGACTAGCGGGACCGGGGAGCTGTTTTTT.

V and J are TRBV12-3 or TRBV12-4 and TRBJ1-1, with TRBD1 matching over 8 bases. This CDR3 has 13 residues. The J segment lost 5 bases and the V segment lost 6 bases, leaving 5 bases of the junction unmatched. The CDR3 protein is CASSRQGATEAFF. In nucleotides, the CDR3 is TGTGCCAGCAGCCGGCAGGGGGCGACTGAAGCTTTCTTT.

The gene calls are TRBV11-3 and TRBJ2-1; D is possibly TRBD1 or TRBD2 (5 bases each). CDR1 and CDR2 (germline): SGHNT, YENEEA. The CDR3 totals 13 residues. Deletions cut 5 bases from V and 7 bases from J, with 12 bases between. CDR3 coding DNA: TGTGCCAGCAGCCCGGGGCCATGGAATGAGCAGTTCTTC. Its protein product is CASSPGPWNEQFF. Variable domain in full (rest from reference TRBV11-3 and TRBJ2-1): EAGVVQSPRYKIIEKKQPVAFWCNPISGHNTLYWYLQNLGQGPELLIRYENEEAVDDSQLPKDRFSAERLKGVDSTLKIQPAELGDSAVYLCASSPGPWNEQFFGPGTRLTVL.

This chain joins TRBV7-2 and TRBJ2-7; 8 bases line up with TRBD2. The junction had 8 bases not matched to a gene; V was cut back by 5 bases and J by 2 bases. Germline V lookup: CDR1 SGHTA, CDR2 FQGNSA. The CDR3 contains 15 residues. The DNA for the CDR3 is TGTGCCAGCAGCAAGGGCGCGGGAGGAGCCTACGAGCAGTACTTC. This gives the protein CASSKGAGGAYEQYF. Full variable domain (rest looked up from reference TRBV7-2 and TRBJ2-7): GAGVSQSPSNKVTEKGKDVELRCDPISGHTALYWYRQSLGQGLEFLIYFQGNSAPDKSGLPSDRFSAERTGGSVSTLTIQRTQQEDSAVYLCASSKGAGGAYEQYFGPGTRLTVT.

The chain carries TRBV6-2 or TRBV6-3 and TRBJ1-2, with D perhaps TRBD1 (6 bases). Trimming pared 8 bases from V and 2 bases from J, leaving 18 bases between. The CDR3 is 15 residues long. Germline lookup yields CDR1 MNHEY and CDR2 SVGEGT. CDR3: CASAQSGGRNYGYTF. The CDR3 DNA is TGTGCCAGCGCCCAATCGGGGGGGCGAAACTATGGCTACACCTTC.

The chain links TRBV30 to TRBJ1-5; perhaps TRBD1 as D (5 bases). Germline V lookup: CDR1 GTSNPN, CDR2 SVGIG (reference sequence). The length of the CDR3 is 16 residues. The V gene lost 3 bases and the J gene lost 7 bases, with 22 bases spanning the gap. The CDR3 is CAWSALGQGEGQPQHF. CDR3 sequence (DNA): TGTGCCTGGAGCGCCCTGGGTCAGGGTGAAGGACAGCCCCAGCATTTT.